This TCR beta chain was observed in a study of T cells after yellow fever vaccination. Study-level results: Though weaker, the secondary response peaked faster, on day 5 versus 15. Post-booster samples contained most primary-vaccination clones (approximately 96% CD4, about 87% CD8).

The ends lost 6 bases at V and 3 bases at J; junction bases unmatched: 10. Looked up from germline, CDR1 is PRHDT and CDR2 is FYEKMQ (reference sequence). The CDR3 loop spans 15 amino acids. On this clonotype itself: Antigen unknown.

TCR cDNA was made by 5'RACE template switching, adding a universal primer site and UMIs. TCRdb fed the 5' RACE reads into MiXCR, producing one record per CDR3 protein. In the table there are 120,000 or so distinct CDR3 sequences, 12% to 15% of which are singletons. Specimen: CD8+ T cells sorted from PBMCs, collected 5 days after the yellow fever booster vaccination. The chain joins TRBV13 to TRBJ1-1; 7 nucleotides match TRBD1. The source is a man aged 18-30 years who received the YFV17D yellow fever vaccine. CDR3 region: CASRWKGAFDTEAFF. The CDR3 DNA sequence: TGTGCCAGCAGATGGAAGGGGGCCTTTGACACTGAAGCTTTCTTT.